This T cell receptor beta chain was observed in a study of response to subunit inactivated influenza vaccine. Study-wide results and caveats: It was the authors' suggestion that each seasonal influenza vaccination recruits few new T cells.

This clonotype was seen more than once but under ten times. Its antigen is unidentified. Germline CDR1 and CDR2: LGHNA and YSLEER. The CDR3 has 18 residues. V was pared by 0 bases and J by 0 bases, with 15 bases between. In TCRdb, the RT-PCR reads were re-called with MiXCR into one record per CDR3 protein. The sample has more than 450,000 distinct CDR3 sequences, around 11% seen once. These data were also reused for a study on T cells expressing NK-cell markers. Per that paper: Generation of TCR beta cDNA was performed by 5'RACE template switching incorporating UMIs. Sorted CD3+CD56-NKG2C+, CD3+CD56+NKG2C+ and CD3+CD56+NKG2C- T cells supplied the TCR beta repertoires. Most of the eight sequenced donors tested HCMV-seropositive; one tested seronegative. Of the CD8+ T cells in about 6 donors, about 1.0-8% belonged to dominant NKG2C+ clonotypes.

The rearrangement links TRBV4-3 to TRBJ2-1, with D maybe TRBD2 (7 bases). The source material was PBMCs from blood, sampled on the day of vaccination. This receptor was identified in a man in his fifties who received an inactivated influenza vaccine. The chain's CDR3 is CASSQDWAGASSYNEQFF. As DNA, the CDR3 is TGCGCCAGCAGCCAAGATTGGGCGGGGGCGAGCTCCTACAATGAGCAGTTCTTC.